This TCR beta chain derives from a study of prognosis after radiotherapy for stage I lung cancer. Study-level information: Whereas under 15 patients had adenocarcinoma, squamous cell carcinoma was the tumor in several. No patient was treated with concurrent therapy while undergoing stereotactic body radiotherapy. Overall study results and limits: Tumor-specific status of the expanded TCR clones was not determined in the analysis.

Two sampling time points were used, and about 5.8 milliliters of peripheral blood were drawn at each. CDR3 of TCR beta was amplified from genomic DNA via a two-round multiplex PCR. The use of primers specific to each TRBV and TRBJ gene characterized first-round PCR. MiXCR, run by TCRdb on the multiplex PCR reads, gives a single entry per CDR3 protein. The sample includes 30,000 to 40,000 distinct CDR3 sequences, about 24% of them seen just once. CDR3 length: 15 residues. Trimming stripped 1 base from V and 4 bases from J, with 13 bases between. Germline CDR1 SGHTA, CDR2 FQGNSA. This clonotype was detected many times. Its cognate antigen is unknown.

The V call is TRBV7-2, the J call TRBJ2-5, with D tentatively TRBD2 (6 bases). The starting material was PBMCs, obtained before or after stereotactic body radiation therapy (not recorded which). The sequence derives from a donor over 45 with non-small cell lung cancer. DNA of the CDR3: TGTGCCAGCAGCTTAGACGGGAGATCGTCAGAGACCCAGTACTTC. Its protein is CASSLDGRSSETQYF.